This entry concerns a single T cell receptor (beta chain). The antigen is not known. CDR1 is SQVTM, CDR2 ANQGSEA, per germline. The CDR3 has 13 residues. With 1 base removed from V and 4 bases from J, the gap between germline ends came to 8 bases. Clones were sequenced by immunoSEQ multiplex PCR, and TCRdb holds only the in-frame ones, with some missing. The sample includes tens of thousands of clones, around 85% seen only once; the top ten take more than 1.5%. This sample is part of a study of a mutant IDH1 vaccine in newly diagnosed glioma. Study-wide findings and caveats: There seemed to be no relation between pseudoprogression and changes in top peripheral T cell clonotypes.

Time point in this sample: week 35, safety follow-up. Each dose delivered 300 ug of mutant IDH1 20-mer peptide subcutaneously with imiquimod. This clonotype was obtained from a man aged 35-49 years with glioma. The chain carries TRBV29-1 and TRBJ2-4; D uncertain. The sequences come from PBMCs, collected from a glioma patient whose treatment included an IDH1 peptide vaccine. CDR3: CSVEGQAKNIQYF. As DNA, the CDR3 is TGCAGCGTTGAAGGTCAGGCAAAAAACATTCAGTACTTC. Full variable domain (rest looked up from reference TRBV29-1 and TRBJ2-4): SAVISQKPSRDICQRGTSLTIQCQVDSQVTMMFWYRQQPGQSLTLIATANQGSEATYESGFVIDKFPISRPNLTFSTLTVSNMSPEDSSIYLCSVEGQAKNIQYFGAGTRLSVL.